The sample holds a few counts of the clone carrying this T cell receptor (beta chain). Its specificity is unknown. This CDR3 has 15 amino acids. Germline loops: CDR1 GTSNPN, CDR2 SVGIG (reference sequence). V lost 2 bases and J 3 bases, leaving 11 bases between the germline ends. Antigen-specific CD4+ T cells expanded by the ViraFEST assay with viral peptide pools were then sequenced. The culture ran for roughly ten days before CD4+ T cells were isolated. The healthy vaccine recipients, who had no prior SARS-CoV-2 infection, showed negative nucleocapsid antibodies. The data were produced by immunoSEQ multiplex PCR, yet TCRdb's version contains in-frame clones alone and is incomplete. The sample has roughly 35,000 clones; around three quarters are singletons. The data belong to a study of vaccination effects on CD4 cells after COVID-19. General observations from the study: The study found that only 1 of 255 vaccine-induced clones from healthy vaccinees cross-reacted with common cold coronaviruses.

This sample comprised CD4+ T cells from PBMCs cultured with HCoV-OC43 spike peptides, obtained before COVID-19 vaccination. Subset specified: HCoV-OC43 spike overlapping peptide pool stimulation. The rearrangement uses TRBV30 and TRBJ1-6; D possibly corresponds to TRBD1 (5 bases). This TCR came from a human donor who received a COVID-19 vaccine. CDR3 sequence reads: CAWSPTASYNSPLHF. The CDR3 bases are TGTGCCTGGAGTCCGACAGCCAGCTATAATTCACCCCTCCACTTT.